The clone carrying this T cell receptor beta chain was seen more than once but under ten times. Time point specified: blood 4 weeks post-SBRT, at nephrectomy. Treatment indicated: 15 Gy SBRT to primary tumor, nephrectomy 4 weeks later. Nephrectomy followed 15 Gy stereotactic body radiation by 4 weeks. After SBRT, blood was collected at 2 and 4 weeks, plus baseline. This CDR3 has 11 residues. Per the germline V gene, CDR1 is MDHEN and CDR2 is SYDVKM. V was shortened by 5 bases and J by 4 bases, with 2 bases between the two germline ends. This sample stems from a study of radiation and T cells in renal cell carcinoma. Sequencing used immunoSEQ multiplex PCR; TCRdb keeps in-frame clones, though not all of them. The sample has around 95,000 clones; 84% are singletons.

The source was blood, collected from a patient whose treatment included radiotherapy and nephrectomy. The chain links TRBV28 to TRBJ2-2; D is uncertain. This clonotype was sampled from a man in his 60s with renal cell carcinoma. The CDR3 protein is CASSGTGELFF. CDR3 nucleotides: TGTGCCAGCAGTGGCACCGGGGAGCTGTTTTTT.